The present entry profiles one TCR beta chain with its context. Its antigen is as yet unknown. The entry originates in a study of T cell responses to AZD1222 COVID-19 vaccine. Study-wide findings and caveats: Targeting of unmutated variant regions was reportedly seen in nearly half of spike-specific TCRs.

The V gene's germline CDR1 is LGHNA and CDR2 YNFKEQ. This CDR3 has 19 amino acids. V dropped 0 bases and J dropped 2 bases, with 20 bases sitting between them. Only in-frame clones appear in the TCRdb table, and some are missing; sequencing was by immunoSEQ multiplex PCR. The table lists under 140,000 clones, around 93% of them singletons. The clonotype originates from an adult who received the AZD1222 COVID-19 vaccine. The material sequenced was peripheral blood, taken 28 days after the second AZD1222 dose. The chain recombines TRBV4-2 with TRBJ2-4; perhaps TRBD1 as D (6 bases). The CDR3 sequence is CASSQDYVGGGLSKNIQYF. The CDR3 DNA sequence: TGTGCCAGCAGCCAAGATTACGTGGGTGGGGGCCTTTCCAAAAACATTCAGTACTTC.